The 15 T cell receptor beta chains below were found in one sample sequenced in a study of PD-1 blockade in classical Hodgkin lymphoma. No patient escaped relapse after autologous stem cell transplantation, and brentuximab vedotin exposure varied. The protocol was immunoSEQ multiplex PCR, while the TCRdb copy is restricted to in-frame clones and leaves out a portion. The table includes tens of thousands of clones, 80% detected once. The sample in question was peripheral blood mononuclear cells (PBMCs), obtained before the second cycle of nivolumab. The receptor source for this set is a human donor with classical Hodgkin lymphoma.

This clone was seen a single time. V gene TRBV15 combines with J gene TRBJ2-5; 9 bases align to TRBD2. This CDR3 contains 16 residues. Per germline, CDR1 LNHNV and CDR2 YYDKDF (reference sequence). The V gene end was trimmed by 3 bases and the J gene end by 1 base; junction bases not matched to a gene: 6. The CDR3, as DNA: TGTGCCACCAGCAGTCCTAGCGGGACGGGCCAAGAGACCCAGTACTTC. This codes for CATSSPSGTGQETQYF. Full variable domain (missing parts from reference TRBV15 and TRBJ2-5): DAMVIQNPRYQVTQFGKPVTLSCSQTLNHNVMYWYQQKSSQAPKLLFHYYDKDFNNEADTPDNFQSRRPNTSFCFLDIRSPGLGDTAMYLCATSSPSGTGQETQYFGPGTRLLVL.

The chain employs TRBV2 and TRBJ1-5; D is unresolved. The length of the CDR3 is 15 residues. Trimming took 4 bases from V and 0 from J, leaving 10 bases between them. Germline V CDR1 and CDR2: SNHLY, FYNNEI. The CDR3 reads CASSAGGGSNQPQHF. The CDR3 nucleotides are TGTGCCAGCAGTGCTGGCGGCGGTAGCAATCAGCCCCAGCATTTT.

CDR3 DNA: TGTGCCAGCAGCCTGACTAGGACCGAGCAGTACTTC. It encodes CASSLTRTEQYF. This chain uses TRBV11-2 with TRBJ2-7; perhaps TRBD2 as D (6 bases). V shed 5 bases and J shed 6 bases, with 11 bases lying between them. The germline V gene has CDR1 SGHAT and CDR2 FQNNGV. The CDR3 extends over 12 amino acids.

This chain connects TRBV5-4 to TRBJ2-3; TRBD2 matches 12 bases. In germline, CDR1 is SGHNT, CDR2 YYREEE (reference sequence). V was clipped by 4 bases and J by 2 bases; unmatched bases: 5. CDR3 length: 16 residues. CDR3 sequence reads: CASSQRTSGDTDTQYF. The CDR3 DNA is TGTGCCAGCAGCCAACGGACTAGCGGGGACACAGATACGCAGTATTTT.

The V and J genes are TRBV25-1 and TRBJ1-1; 7 positions match TRBD1. Trimming removed 4 bases from V and 2 bases from J; junction bases left unmatched: 7. The germline V gene has CDR1 MGHDK and CDR2 SYGVNS. The CDR3 length is 15 residues. CDR3 amino acids: CASSVSRDSNTEAFF. In DNA, the CDR3 is TGTGCCAGCAGTGTGTCCCGGGACAGTAACACTGAAGCTTTCTTT.

The chain employs TRBV6-4 and TRBJ2-3; a weak D match, TRBD2 (7 bases). The CDR3 consists of 15 residues. Per the germline V gene, CDR1 is MRHNA and CDR2 is SNTAGT. V was cut by 2 bases and J by 3 bases, with 12 bases left in between. CDR3: CASSDAGAGTDTQYF. CDR3 nucleotides: TGTGCCAGCAGTGACGCGGGGGCCGGTACAGATACGCAGTATTTT.

This rearrangement joins TRBV19 to TRBJ1-4; D unresolved. The CDR3 extends over 13 amino acids. The V and J ends lost 5 bases and 2 bases respectively, with 6 bases between them. CDR1 and CDR2 from the germline V gene are LNHDA and SQIVND (reference sequence). CDR3 sequence: CASSLGTNEKLFF. The CDR3 DNA follows: TGTGCCAGTAGTCTTGGGACTAATGAAAAACTGTTTTTT.

V usage is TRBV11-2 and J usage is TRBJ2-4, with D hard to call. Germline loops: CDR1 SGHAT, CDR2 FQNNGV. V was pared by 5 bases and J by 0 bases, with 8 bases between. The CDR3 loop spans 14 amino acids. The CDR3 loop reads CASSPELAKNIQYF. The CDR3 bases are TGTGCCAGCAGCCCTGAATTAGCCAAAAACATTCAGTACTTC.

The chain links TRBV7-2 to TRBJ2-1; no clear D. With 2 bases removed from V and 12 bases from J, the gap between germline ends came to 14 bases. The V gene's germline CDR1 is SGHTA and CDR2 FQGNSA. This CDR3 has 13 amino acids. The DNA for the CDR3 is TGTGCCAGCAGCTTACCTGTCCTGGTGTCGCAGTTCTTC. Protein product: CASSLPVLVSQFF. Supplemented by reference TRBV7-2 and TRBJ2-1, the full variable domain reads GAGVSQSPSNKVTEKGKDVELRCDPISGHTALYWYRQSLGQGLEFLIYFQGNSAPDKSGLPSDRFSAERTGGSVSTLTIQRTQQEDSAVYLCASSLPVLVSQFFGPGTRLTVL.

The chain couples TRBV19 to TRBJ1-2; a possible D gene is TRBD1 (5 bases). The CDR3 runs to 13 residues. Germline values: CDR1 LNHDA, CDR2 SQIVND (reference sequence). V was shortened by 6 bases and J by 5 bases, with 13 bases between the two germline ends. The CDR3 sequence: CASRRTSFYGYTF. DNA of the CDR3: TGTGCCAGTAGGAGGACAAGTTTTTATGGCTACACCTTC.

The V call is TRBV19, the J call TRBJ1-2, with D possibly being TRBD1 (5 bases). The CDR3 contains 16 residues. V was cut by 7 bases and J by 6 bases, with 24 bases left in between. Germline lookup yields CDR1 LNHDA and CDR2 SQIVND (reference sequence). DNA for the CDR3: TGTGCCAGTACCCCGAGGGCAGGGAAAAGTATTGATGGCTACACCTTC. It specifies CASTPRAGKSIDGYTF.

The chain links TRBV6-5 to TRBJ2-2, with TRBD1 as a possible D gene (6 bases). Germline-derived CDR1 and CDR2 are MNHEY and SVGAGI. The CDR3 length is 15 residues. V shed 0 bases and J shed 4 bases, with 9 bases lying between them. The CDR3 nucleotides are TGTGCCAGCAGTTACTCGGACAGTTCCACCGGGGAGCTGTTTTTT. Its translation is CASSYSDSSTGELFF.

The CDR3 DNA reads as TGTGCCAGCAGTGAACGGGGCCAGGGTGAAGCTTTCTTT. The encoded protein is CASSERGQGEAFF. The rearrangement joins TRBV2 to TRBJ1-1; D perhaps matches TRBD1 (5 bases). CDR3 size: 13 residues. V dropped 2 bases and J dropped 7 bases, with 11 bases sitting between them. CDR1 is SNHLY and CDR2 is FYNNEI in the germline V gene.

The CDR3 here is CASGLLAGGPPGELFF. In DNA form, the CDR3 reads TGTGCTAGTGGCTTACTAGCGGGGGGGCCCCCCGGGGAGCTGTTTTTT. The chain links TRBV12-5 to TRBJ2-2; 13 nucleotides align to TRBD2. CDR3 length: 16 residues. Germline V lookup: CDR1 LGHNT, CDR2 FRNRAP. V gave up 6 bases and J gave up 6 bases; unmatched junction bases: 7.

The CDR3 loop reads CASSHPSGGIAKNIQYF. The CDR3 DNA reads as TGCGCCAGCAGCCACCCCAGCGGGGGGATCGCCAAAAACATTCAGTACTTC. The chain employs TRBV4-1 and TRBJ2-4; TRBD2 matches 9 bases. CDR1 MGHRA and CDR2 YSYEKL come from the germline V gene. The V segment lost 3 bases and the J segment 1 base; nucleotides outside the gene matches: 7. The length of the CDR3 is 17 residues.